The next 4 T cell receptor beta chains were all read from a single sample in a study of glioma-infiltrating T cells (dated by TCRdb to the mid-2010s). This sample was sequenced with an Illumina MiSeq. TCR alpha and beta CDR3 regions were amplified with the iRepertoire nested amplicon-rescue multiplex PCR (arm-PCR) platform from RNA. The public reads were run again by TCRdb, first through fastp at Q25 and then through MiXCR, and only productive beta chains were kept. Duplicate CDR3 protein sequences are folded into a single record with the most common DNA and genes. A total of 150,000 to 200,000 distinct CDR3 sequences appear in this sample, roughly two fifths of them only once. In total, the top ten clones hold roughly 5.2% of the sample. The specimen was glioma tissue, nonneoplastic brain tissue, or PBMCs (not recorded which). The receptors here all came from a human donor with low-grade glioma or glioblastoma, undergoing nonglioma brain surgery, or in good health (not recorded which).

As for this clonotype: This sequence may be a read error, since a much larger clone differs from it by one base. V is TRBV6-2 or TRBV6-3 and J is TRBJ2-7; the match to TRBD1 covers 7 bases. From germline, CDR1 is MNHEY and CDR2 SVGEGT. The CDR3 length is 13 residues. CDR3 nucleotides: TGTTCCAGCAGGCCGGGACAGATCTACGAGCAGTACTTC. Its protein product is CSSRPGQIYEQYF.

On this clonotype itself: A read error is possible here, since a much larger clone lies one base away. The genes are TRBV20-1 and TRBJ2-7, with D tentatively TRBD2 (5 bases). V was trimmed by 3 bases and J by 1 base, leaving 16 bases between them. Germline V lookup: CDR1 DFQATT, CDR2 SNEGSKA (reference sequence). The CDR3 runs to 15 residues. CDR3 DNA sequence: TGCAGTGCTAGGGCCTTGACGGGAACTTCCTACGAGCAGTACTTC. This encodes CSARALTGTSYEQYF.

Notes on this clonotype: A much larger clone lies one base from this, so it may be a read error. V usage is TRBV19 and J usage is TRBJ2-1, with D possibly TRBD2 on 5 matching bases. Germline values: CDR1 LNHDA, CDR2 SQIVND (reference sequence). The CDR3 spans 11 residues. The CDR3 nucleotides read TGTGACAGCAGTCGACGAGGGGAGCAGTTCTTC. Translated: CDSSRRGEQFF.

This clonotype was recorded at least ten times. The chain uses TRBV12-3 or TRBV12-4 and TRBJ2-7; D is ambiguous. Trimming removed 7 bases from V and 3 bases from J, with 13 bases in between. CDR3 length: 13 amino acids. The CDR3 DNA sequence: TGTGCCAGCACAAATACAAAAGTCTACGAGCAGTACTTC. This encodes CASTNTKVYEQYF.